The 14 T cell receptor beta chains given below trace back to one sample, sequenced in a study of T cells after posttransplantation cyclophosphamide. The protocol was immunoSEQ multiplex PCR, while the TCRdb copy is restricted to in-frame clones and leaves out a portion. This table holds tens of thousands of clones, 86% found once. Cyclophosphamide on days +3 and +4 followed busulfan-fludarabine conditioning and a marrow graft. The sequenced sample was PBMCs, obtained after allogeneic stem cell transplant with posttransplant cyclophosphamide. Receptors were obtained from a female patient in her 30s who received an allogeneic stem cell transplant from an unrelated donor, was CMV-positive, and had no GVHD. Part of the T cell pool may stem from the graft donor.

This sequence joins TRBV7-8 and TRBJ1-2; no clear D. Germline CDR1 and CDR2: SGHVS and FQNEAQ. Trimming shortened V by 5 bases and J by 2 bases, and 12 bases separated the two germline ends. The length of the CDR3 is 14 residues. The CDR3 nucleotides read TGTGCCAGCAGCCACCTGACACAGAACTATGGCTACACCTTC. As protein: CASSHLTQNYGYTF.

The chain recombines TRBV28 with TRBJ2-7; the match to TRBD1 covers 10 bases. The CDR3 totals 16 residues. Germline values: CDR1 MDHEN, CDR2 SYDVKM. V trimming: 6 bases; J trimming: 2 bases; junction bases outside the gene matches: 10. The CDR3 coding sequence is TGTGCCAGCAGACCAGGGACAGGGGCGATCCCCTACGAGCAGTACTTC. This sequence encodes CASRPGTGAIPYEQYF.

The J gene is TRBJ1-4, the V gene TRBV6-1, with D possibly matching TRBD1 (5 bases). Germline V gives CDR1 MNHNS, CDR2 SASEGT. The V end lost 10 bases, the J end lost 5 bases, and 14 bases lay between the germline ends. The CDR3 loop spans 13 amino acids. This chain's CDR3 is CATARQINEKLFF. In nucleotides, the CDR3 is TGTGCCACCGCCCGACAGATAAATGAAAAACTGTTTTTT.

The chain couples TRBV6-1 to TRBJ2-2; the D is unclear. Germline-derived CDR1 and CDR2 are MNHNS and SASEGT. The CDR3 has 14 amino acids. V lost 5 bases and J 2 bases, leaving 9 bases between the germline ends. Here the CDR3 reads CASSMSPNTGELFF. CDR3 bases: TGTGCCAGCAGTATGAGCCCCAACACCGGGGAGCTGTTTTTT.

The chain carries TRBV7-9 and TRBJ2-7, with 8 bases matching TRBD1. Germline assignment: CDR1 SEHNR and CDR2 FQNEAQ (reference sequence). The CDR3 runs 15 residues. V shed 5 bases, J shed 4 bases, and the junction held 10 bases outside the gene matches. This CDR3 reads CASSPRGTGGYEQYF. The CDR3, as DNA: TGTGCCAGCAGCCCTAGAGGGACAGGTGGATACGAGCAGTACTTC. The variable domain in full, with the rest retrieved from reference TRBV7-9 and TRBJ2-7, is DTGVSQNPRHKITKRGQNVTFRCDPISEHNRLYWYRQTLGQGPEFLTYFQNEAQLEKSRLLSDRFSAERPKGSFSTLEIQRTEQGDSAMYLCASSPRGTGGYEQYFGPGTRLTVT.

CDR3 DNA sequence: TGTGCCAGCAGCTTTGGGGACATGACTAACTATGGCTACACCTTC. This codes for CASSFGDMTNYGYTF. The rearrangement joins TRBV11-3 to TRBJ1-2, with a weak D call TRBD1 (6 bases). Germline V lookup: CDR1 SGHNT, CDR2 YENEEA. V lost 3 bases and J 0 bases, leaving 11 bases between the germline ends. The CDR3 contains 15 residues.

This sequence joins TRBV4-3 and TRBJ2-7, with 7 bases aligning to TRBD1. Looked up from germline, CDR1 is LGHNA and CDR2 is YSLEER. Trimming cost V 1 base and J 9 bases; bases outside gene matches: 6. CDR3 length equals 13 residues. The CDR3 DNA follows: TGCGCCAGCAGCCAAGGACAGGGAACGGGGCAGTACTTC. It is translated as CASSQGQGTGQYF.

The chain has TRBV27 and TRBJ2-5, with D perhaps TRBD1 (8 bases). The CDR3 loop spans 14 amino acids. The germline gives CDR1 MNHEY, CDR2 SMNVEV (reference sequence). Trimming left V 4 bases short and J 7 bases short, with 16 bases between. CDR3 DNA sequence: TGTGCCAGCAGTTCAGGGGGCGGGGGAGGGACCCAGTACTTC. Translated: CASSSGGGGGTQYF.

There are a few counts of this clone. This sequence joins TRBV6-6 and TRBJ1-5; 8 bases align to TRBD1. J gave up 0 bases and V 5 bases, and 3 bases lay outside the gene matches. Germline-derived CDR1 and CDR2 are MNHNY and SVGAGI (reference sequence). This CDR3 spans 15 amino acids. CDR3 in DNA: TGTGCCAGCAGTCTGGACAGGGCTAGCAATCAGCCCCAGCATTTT. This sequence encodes CASSLDRASNQPQHF.

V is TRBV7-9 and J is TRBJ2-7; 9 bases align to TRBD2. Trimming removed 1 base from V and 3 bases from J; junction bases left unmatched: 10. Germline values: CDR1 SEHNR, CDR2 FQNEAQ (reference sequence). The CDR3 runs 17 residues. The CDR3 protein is CASSLVQKTSGFYEQYF. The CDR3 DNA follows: TGTGCCAGCAGCTTAGTCCAGAAGACTAGCGGTTTCTACGAGCAGTACTTC. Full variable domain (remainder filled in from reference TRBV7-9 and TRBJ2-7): DTGVSQNPRHKITKRGQNVTFRCDPISEHNRLYWYRQTLGQGPEFLTYFQNEAQLEKSRLLSDRFSAERPKGSFSTLEIQRTEQGDSAMYLCASSLVQKTSGFYEQYFGPGTRLTVT.

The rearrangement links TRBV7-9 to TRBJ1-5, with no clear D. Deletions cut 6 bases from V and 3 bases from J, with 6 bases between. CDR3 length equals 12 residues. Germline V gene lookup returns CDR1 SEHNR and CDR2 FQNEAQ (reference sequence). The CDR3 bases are TGTGCCAGCAGGCGAAACAATCAGCCCCAGCATTTT. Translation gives CASRRNNQPQHF.

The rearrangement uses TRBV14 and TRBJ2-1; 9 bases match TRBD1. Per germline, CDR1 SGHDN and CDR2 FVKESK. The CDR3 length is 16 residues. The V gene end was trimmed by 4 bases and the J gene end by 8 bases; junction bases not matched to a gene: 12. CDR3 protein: CASSPLEGQGADEQFF. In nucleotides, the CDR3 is TGTGCCAGCAGCCCTTTGGAGGGACAGGGTGCGGATGAGCAGTTCTTC. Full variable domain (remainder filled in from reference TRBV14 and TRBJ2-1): EAGVTQFPSHSVIEKGQTVTLRCDPISGHDNLYWYRRVMGKEIKFLLHFVKESKQDESGMPNNRFLAERTGGTYSTLKVQPAELEDSGVYFCASSPLEGQGADEQFFGPGTRLTVL.

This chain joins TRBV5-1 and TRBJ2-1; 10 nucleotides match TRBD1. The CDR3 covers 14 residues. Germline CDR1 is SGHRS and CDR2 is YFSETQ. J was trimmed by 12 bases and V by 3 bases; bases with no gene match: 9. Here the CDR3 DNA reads TGCGCCAGCAGCTGGACAGGGGGGGGTAAGGGGCAGTTCTTC. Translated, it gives CASSWTGGGKGQFF.

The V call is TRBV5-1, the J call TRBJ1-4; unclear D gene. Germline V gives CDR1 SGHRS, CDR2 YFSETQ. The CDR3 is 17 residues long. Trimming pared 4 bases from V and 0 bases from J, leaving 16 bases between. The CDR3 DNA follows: TGCGCCAGCAGCCCCACGACAAGTTTTGCAACTAATGAAAAACTGTTTTTT. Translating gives CASSPTTSFATNEKLFF. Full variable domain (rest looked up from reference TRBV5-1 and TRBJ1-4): KAGVTQTPRYLIKTRGQQVTLSCSPISGHRSVSWYQQTPGQGLQFLFEYFSETQRNKGNFPGRFSGRQFSNSRSEMNVSTLELGDSALYLCASSPTTSFATNEKLFFGSGTQLSVL.